A selection of T cell receptor beta chains follows, all from one sample in a study of radiotherapy plus CTLA-4 blockade in lung cancer. TCRdb's copy holds only in-frame clones and misses some; the assay was immunoSEQ multiplex PCR. The sample shows about 120,000 clones, 80% to 90% of them seen only once. Material: peripheral blood, obtained from a patient treated with radiotherapy plus ipilimumab. These receptor sequences come from a human donor with non-small cell lung cancer that progressed on radiotherapy plus ipilimumab. Both conserved end residues are part of each CDR3. Fields, in order: J gene, clone size, D gene, V gene, CDR3 protein, CDR3 DNA. The D gene is left open where the match is weak. The size entry is marked missing in some rows and otherwise reads once, few, many or a size class.

TRBJ2-2,-,-,TRBV15,CATSRVEGTGELFF,TGTGCCACCAGCAGAGTCGAGGGCACCGGGGAGCTGTTTTTT
TRBJ2-1,-,-,TRBV15,CATSRGGGTYNEQFF,TGTGCCACCAGCAGAGGTGGGGGCACCTACAATGAGCAGTTCTTC
TRBJ2-7,-,-,TRBV5-1,CASSLEAFSYEQYF,TGCGCCAGCAGCTTGGAGGCCTTTTCCTACGAGCAGTACTTC
TRBJ2-1,once,-,TRBV6-1,CASSETKTLEQFF,TGTGCCAGCAGTGAAACTAAGACATTAGAGCAGTTCTTC
TRBJ2-1,-,TRBD2,TRBV5-1,CASSPATSAGYNEQFF,TGCGCCAGCAGCCCCGCGACTAGCGCAGGCTACAATGAGCAGTTCTTC
TRBJ2-7,few,TRBD1,TRBV11-2,CASSLDQGVLEQYF,TGTGCCAGCAGCTTAGATCAGGGGGTTTTGGAGCAGTACTTC
TRBJ1-2,few,-,TRBV2,CASRGQDNYGYTF,TGTGCCAGCAGGGGACAAGATAACTATGGCTACACCTTC
TRBJ1-1,-,-,TRBV6-5,CASSYQGSMNTEAFF,TGTGCCAGCAGTTACCAGGGATCCATGAACACTGAAGCTTTCTTT
TRBJ2-5,-,TRBD2,TRBV7-8,CASSLARLAGRETQYF,TGTGCCAGCAGCTTAGCGAGACTAGCGGGAAGGGAGACCCAGTACTTC
TRBJ2-1,-,-,TRBV27,CASSSTALVWEQFF,TGTGCCAGCAGTTCAACCGCTTTAGTTTGGGAGCAGTTCTTC
TRBJ2-7,-,TRBD2,TRBV5-5,CASSPTGGTYEQYF,TGTGCCAGCAGCCCGACGGGGGGGACCTACGAGCAGTACTTC
TRBJ2-5,-,TRBD2,TRBV5-4,CASSLTTGTSIETQYF,TGTGCCAGCAGCCTGACGACCGGGACTAGTATAGAGACCCAGTACTTC
TRBJ2-7,-,-,TRBV19,CASSGAGQSSYEQYF,TGTGCCAGTAGTGGAGCGGGACAAAGCTCCTACGAGCAGTACTTC
TRBJ2-6,-,-,TRBV11-3,CASSLGPTGANVLTF,TGTGCCAGCAGCCTGGGGCCGACTGGGGCCAACGTCCTGACTTTC
TRBJ2-5,-,-,TRBV5-6,CASSPLNQETQYF,TGTGCCAGCAGCCCACTGAACCAAGAGACCCAGTACTTC
TRBJ1-3,once,-,TRBV11-2,CASSYSRSGNTIYF,TGTGCCAGCAGCTATTCTAGGTCTGGAAACACCATATATTTT
TRBJ1-2,-,-,TRBV2,CASSVQKKYGYTF,TGTGCCAGCAGTGTACAGAAGAAATATGGCTACACCTTC
TRBJ2-1,-,-,TRBV5-1,CASVSDYNEQFF,TGCGCCAGCGTCAGTGACTACAATGAGCAGTTCTTC
TRBJ1-2,-,TRBD1,TRBV6-1,CASSPRGQGDGYTF,TGTGCCAGCAGTCCGCGGGGACAGGGTGATGGCTACACCTTC
TRBJ1-1,-,-,TRBV18,CASSPPVGRTEAFF,TGTGCCAGCTCACCACCGGTGGGGAGGACTGAAGCTTTCTTT
TRBJ2-6,-,-,TRBV9,CASSVKINSGANVLTF,TGTGCCAGCAGCGTAAAGATTAACTCTGGGGCCAACGTCCTGACTTTC
TRBJ1-2,-,-,TRBV29-1,CSVRAGANYGYTF,TGCAGCGTTCGGGCAGGAGCTAACTATGGCTACACCTTC
TRBJ2-3,-,-,TRBV30,CAWSVGLASDTQYF,TGTGCCTGGAGTGTAGGGCTAGCATCCGATACGCAGTATTTT
TRBJ1-2,-,-,TRBV18,CASSPGSGPNYGYTF,TGTGCCAGCTCACCAGGGAGCGGGCCGAACTATGGCTACACCTTC
TRBJ2-1,-,TRBD2,TRBV27,CASSLYGGRDRNEQFF,TGTGCCAGCAGTTTATATGGCGGGAGGGACCGCAATGAGCAGTTCTTC
TRBJ1-5,-,TRBD1,TRBV6-5,CASSYSGQGVGQPQHF,TGTGCCAGCAGTTACTCTGGACAGGGGGTCGGTCAGCCCCAGCATTTT
TRBJ2-2,-,TRBD1,TRBV19,CASSPSITGTGPAGELFF,TGTGCCAGTAGCCCTTCGATTACCGGGACAGGGCCGGCCGGGGAGCTGTTTTTT
TRBJ1-4,-,-,TRBV5-6,CASSPVGTGDEKLFF,TGTGCCAGCAGCCCGGTGGGCACGGGGGATGAAAAACTGTTTTTT
TRBJ1-5,once,-,TRBV4-2,CASSQIAPEGAQHF,TGTGCCAGCAGCCAAATTGCCCCCGAGGGTGCCCAGCATTTT
TRBJ1-2,-,-,TRBV5-1,CASSTQGNYGYTF,TGCGCCAGCAGCACACAGGGAAACTATGGCTACACCTTC
TRBJ2-3,-,-,TRBV7-9,CASSPPGEDTQYF,TGTGCCAGCAGCCCGCCAGGGGAAGATACGCAGTATTTT
TRBJ2-7,-,-,TRBV5-4,CASSLPGAAEQYF,TGTGCCAGCAGCCTCCCCGGGGCGGCCGAGCAGTACTTC
TRBJ2-1,-,-,TRBV11-3,CASSTRGPGLAYNEQFF,TGTGCCAGCAGCACGAGGGGGCCGGGACTAGCCTACAATGAGCAGTTCTTC
TRBJ2-1,-,-,TRBV7-3,CASSPRGTKAGGEQFF,TGTGCCAGCAGCCCCAGAGGAACAAAGGCCGGTGGGGAGCAGTTCTTC
TRBJ2-1,-,-,TRBV30,CAWSVISDEQFF,TGTGCCTGGAGTGTAATAAGCGATGAGCAGTTCTTC
TRBJ2-1,-,-,TRBV7-9,CASSLEGREQFF,TGTGCCAGCAGCTTAGAGGGGCGGGAGCAGTTCTTC
TRBJ2-7,-,TRBD1,TRBV2,CASRGDRGRFGEQYF,TGTGCCAGCAGGGGGGACAGGGGGCGATTTGGGGAGCAGTACTTC
TRBJ2-3,once,-,TRBV2,CASSNRPMGTDTQYF,TGTGCCAGCAGCAATCGACCTATGGGCACAGATACGCAGTATTTT
TRBJ1-1,-,-,TRBV6-5,CASSFPGLNLNTEAFF,TGTGCCAGCAGTTTTCCGGGACTGAATTTGAACACTGAAGCTTTCTTT
TRBJ2-3,-,-,TRBV7-7,CASSLSVGDTQYF,TGTGCTAGCAGCTTATCAGTCGGGGATACGCAGTATTTT
TRBJ2-5,-,TRBD1,TRBV12-5,CASGLEIGTVKETQYF,TGTGCTAGTGGTTTGGAGATCGGGACAGTCAAAGAGACCCAGTACTTC
TRBJ2-1,once,TRBD2,TRBV7-2,CASSLGGLAGGQGEQFF,TGTGCCAGCAGCTTAGGAGGACTAGCGGGAGGACAAGGTGAGCAGTTCTTC
TRBJ2-7,-,TRBD2,TRBV29-1,CSVGGTRSYEQYF,TGCAGCGTTGGCGGGACTAGATCCTACGAGCAGTACTTC
TRBJ2-1,-,TRBD2,TRBV5-1,CASAGTSGKGPNEQFF,TGCGCCAGTGCTGGGACTAGCGGGAAGGGGCCCAATGAGCAGTTCTTC
TRBJ2-1,-,TRBD2,TRBV9,CASSQASGRRNEQFF,TGTGCCAGCAGCCAAGCTAGCGGGAGAAGGAATGAGCAGTTCTTC
TRBJ2-7,-,-,TRBV2,CASSGGRGTSYEQYF,TGTGCCAGCAGCGGGGGGCGCGGGACATCCTACGAGCAGTACTTC
TRBJ2-3,-,TRBD1,TRBV7-7,CASSETGSNTDTQYF,TGTGCTAGCAGCGAGACAGGGAGCAACACAGATACGCAGTATTTT
TRBJ2-1,few,-,TRBV7-2,CASRWEQGIYNEQFF,TGTGCCAGCAGATGGGAACAGGGAATCTACAATGAGCAGTTCTTC
TRBJ2-1,few,-,TRBV11-3,CASSSHNEQFF,TGTGCCAGCAGCTCCCACAATGAGCAGTTCTTC
TRBJ2-7,-,-,TRBV7-2,CASSLGPDSYEQYF,TGTGCCAGCAGCTTAGGTCCCGACTCCTACGAGCAGTACTTC
TRBJ1-2,-,TRBD1,TRBV10-3,CAISGVPGQGKSYGYTF,TGTGCCATCAGTGGTGTCCCGGGACAGGGTAAGAGCTATGGCTACACCTTC
TRBJ2-3,-,TRBD2,TRBV9,CASQAGSTDTQYF,TGTGCCAGCCAAGCGGGGAGCACAGATACGCAGTATTTT
TRBJ1-3,-,-,TRBV6-5,CASRGGVGNTIYF,TGTGCCAGCAGGGGTGGGGTTGGAAACACCATATATTTT
TRBJ1-2,-,-,TRBV6-1,CASSEFLGYGYTF,TGTGCCAGCAGTGAATTTTTGGGATATGGCTACACCTTC
TRBJ2-7,-,-,TRBV5-4,CASSLFGFYEQYF,TGTGCCAGCAGCTTGTTCGGTTTTTACGAGCAGTACTTC
TRBJ2-3,-,-,TRBV5-4,CASTIDSGAQYF,TGTGCCAGCACCATAGACTCTGGTGCGCAGTATTTT
TRBJ2-1,-,-,TRBV5-1,CASSLARADEQFF,TGCGCCAGCAGCTTGGCCAGGGCAGATGAGCAGTTCTTC
TRBJ1-2,-,TRBD1,TRBV19,CASSIRGQNNYGYTF,TGTGCCAGTAGTATTCGGGGACAGAATAACTATGGCTACACCTTC
TRBJ2-7,-,-,TRBV6-5,CASSGRFSSYEQYF,TGTGCCAGCAGTGGGCGGTTTAGCTCCTACGAGCAGTACTTC